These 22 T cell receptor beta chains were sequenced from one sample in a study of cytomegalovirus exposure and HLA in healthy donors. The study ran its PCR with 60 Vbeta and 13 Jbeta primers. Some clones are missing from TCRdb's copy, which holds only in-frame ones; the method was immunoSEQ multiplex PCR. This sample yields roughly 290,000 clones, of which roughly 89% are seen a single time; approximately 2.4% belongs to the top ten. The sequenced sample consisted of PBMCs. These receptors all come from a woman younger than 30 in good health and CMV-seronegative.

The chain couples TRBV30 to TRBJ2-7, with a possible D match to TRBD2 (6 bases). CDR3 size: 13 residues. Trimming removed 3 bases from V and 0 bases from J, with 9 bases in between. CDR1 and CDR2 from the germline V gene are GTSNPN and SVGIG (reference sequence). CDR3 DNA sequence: TGTGCCTGGAGGGGGACTCCCTCCTACGAGCAGTACTTC. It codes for CAWRGTPSYEQYF.

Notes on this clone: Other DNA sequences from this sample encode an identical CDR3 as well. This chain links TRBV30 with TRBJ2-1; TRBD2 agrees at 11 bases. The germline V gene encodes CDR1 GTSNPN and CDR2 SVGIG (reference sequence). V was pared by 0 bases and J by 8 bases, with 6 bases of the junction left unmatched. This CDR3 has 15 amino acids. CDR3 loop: CAWSVGLAGGDEQFF. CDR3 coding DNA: TGTGCCTGGAGTGTAGGGCTAGCGGGGGGCGATGAGCAGTTCTTC.

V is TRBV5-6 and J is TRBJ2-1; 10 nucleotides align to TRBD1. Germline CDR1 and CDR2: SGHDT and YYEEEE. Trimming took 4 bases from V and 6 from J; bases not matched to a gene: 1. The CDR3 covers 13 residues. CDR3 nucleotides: TGTGCCAGCAGCCGGGACAGGGGCAATGAGCAGTTCTTC. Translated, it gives CASSRDRGNEQFF.

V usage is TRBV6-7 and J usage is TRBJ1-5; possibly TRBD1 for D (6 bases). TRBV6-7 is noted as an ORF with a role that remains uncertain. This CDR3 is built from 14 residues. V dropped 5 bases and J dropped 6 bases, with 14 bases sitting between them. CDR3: CASSTTGLGQPQHF. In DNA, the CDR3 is TGTGCCAGCAGTACCACAGGGCTGGGTCAGCCCCAGCATTTT.

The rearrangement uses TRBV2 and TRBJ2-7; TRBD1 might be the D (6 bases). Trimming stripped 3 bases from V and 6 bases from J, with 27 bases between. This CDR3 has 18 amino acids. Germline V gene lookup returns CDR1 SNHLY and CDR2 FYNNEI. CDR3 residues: CASSERVFGQTGPAEQYF. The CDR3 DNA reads TGTGCCAGCAGTGAGCGGGTTTTTGGCCAGACAGGACCGGCCGAGCAGTACTTC.

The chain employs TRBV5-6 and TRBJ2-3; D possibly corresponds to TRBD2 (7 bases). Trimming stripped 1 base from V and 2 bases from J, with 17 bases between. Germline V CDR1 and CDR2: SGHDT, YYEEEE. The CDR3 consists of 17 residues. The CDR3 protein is CASSLKRAGASTDTQYF. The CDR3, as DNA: TGTGCCAGCAGCTTGAAACGTGCGGGGGCCTCCACAGATACGCAGTATTTT.

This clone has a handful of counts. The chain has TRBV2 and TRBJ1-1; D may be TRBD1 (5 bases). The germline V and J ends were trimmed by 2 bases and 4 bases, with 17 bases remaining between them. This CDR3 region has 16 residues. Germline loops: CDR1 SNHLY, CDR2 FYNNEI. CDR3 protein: CASSELGGGMATEAFF. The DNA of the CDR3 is TGTGCCAGCAGTGAATTGGGGGGGGGAATGGCCACTGAAGCTTTCTTT. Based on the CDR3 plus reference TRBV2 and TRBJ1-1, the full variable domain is EPEVTQTPSHQVTQMGQEVILRCVPISNHLYFYWYRQILGQKVEFLVSFYNNEISEKSEIFDDQFSVERPDGSNFTLKIRSTKLEDSAMYFCASSELGGGMATEAFFGQGTRLTVV.

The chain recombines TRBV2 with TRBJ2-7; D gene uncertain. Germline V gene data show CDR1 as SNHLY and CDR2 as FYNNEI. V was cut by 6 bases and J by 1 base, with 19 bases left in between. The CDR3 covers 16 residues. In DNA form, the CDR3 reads TGTGCCAGCAGCTCAACCCGTGGCACAGTTTCCTACGAGCAGTACTTC. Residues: CASSSTRGTVSYEQYF.

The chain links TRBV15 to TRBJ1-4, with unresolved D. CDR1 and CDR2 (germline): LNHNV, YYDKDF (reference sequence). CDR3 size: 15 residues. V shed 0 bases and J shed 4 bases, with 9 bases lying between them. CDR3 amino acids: CATSRDPTSNEKLFF. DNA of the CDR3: TGTGCCACCAGCAGAGATCCAACCAGTAATGAAAAACTGTTTTTT.

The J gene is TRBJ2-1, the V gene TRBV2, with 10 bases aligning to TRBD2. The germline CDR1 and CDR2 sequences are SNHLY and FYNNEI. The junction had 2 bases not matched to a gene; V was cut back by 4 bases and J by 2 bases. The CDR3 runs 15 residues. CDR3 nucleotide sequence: TGTGCCAGCAGTGCAAGCGGGGGGGCCTACAATGAGCAGTTCTTC. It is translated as CASSASGGAYNEQFF.

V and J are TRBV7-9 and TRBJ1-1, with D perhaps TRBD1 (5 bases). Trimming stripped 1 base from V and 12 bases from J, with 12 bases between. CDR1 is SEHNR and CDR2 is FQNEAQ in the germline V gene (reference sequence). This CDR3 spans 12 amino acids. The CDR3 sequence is CASSLELGGTFF. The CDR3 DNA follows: TGTGCCAGCAGCTTAGAATTGGGGGGAACTTTCTTT.

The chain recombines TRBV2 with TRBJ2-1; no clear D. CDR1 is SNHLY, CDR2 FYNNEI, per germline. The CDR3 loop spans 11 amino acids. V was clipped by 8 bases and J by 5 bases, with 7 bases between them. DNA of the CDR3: TGTGCCAGCCGATTAGACAATGAGCAGTTCTTC. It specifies CASRLDNEQFF.

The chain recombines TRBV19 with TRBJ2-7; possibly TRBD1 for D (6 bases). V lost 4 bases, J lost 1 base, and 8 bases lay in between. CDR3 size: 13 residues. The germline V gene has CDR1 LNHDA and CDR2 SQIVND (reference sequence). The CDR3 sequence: CASSRTVSYEQYF. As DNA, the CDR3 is TGTGCCAGTAGTAGGACAGTATCCTACGAGCAGTACTTC.

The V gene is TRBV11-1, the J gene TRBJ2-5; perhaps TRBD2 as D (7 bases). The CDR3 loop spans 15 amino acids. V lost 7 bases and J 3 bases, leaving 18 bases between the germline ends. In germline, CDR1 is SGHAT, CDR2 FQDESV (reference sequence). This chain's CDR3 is CASNPDGRGKETQYF. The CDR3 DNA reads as TGTGCCAGCAACCCGGATGGGAGGGGGAAAGAGACCCAGTACTTC.

CDR3 in amino acids: CASSYLSQPQHF. The CDR3 coding sequence is TGTGCCAGCAGTTACCTCTCTCAGCCCCAGCATTTT. V gene TRBV6-6 combines with J gene TRBJ1-5; no reliable D call. Trimming removed 2 bases at V and 6 bases at J, with 5 bases between. This CDR3 has 12 residues. Germline V CDR1 and CDR2: MNHNY, SVGAGI (reference sequence).

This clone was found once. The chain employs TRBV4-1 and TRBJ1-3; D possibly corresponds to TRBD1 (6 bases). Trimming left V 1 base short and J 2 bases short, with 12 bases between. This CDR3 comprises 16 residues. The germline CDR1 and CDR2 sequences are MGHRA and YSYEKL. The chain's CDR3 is CASSQVRTGTGNTIYF. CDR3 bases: TGCGCCAGCAGCCAAGTCCGTACAGGGACTGGAAACACCATATATTTT.

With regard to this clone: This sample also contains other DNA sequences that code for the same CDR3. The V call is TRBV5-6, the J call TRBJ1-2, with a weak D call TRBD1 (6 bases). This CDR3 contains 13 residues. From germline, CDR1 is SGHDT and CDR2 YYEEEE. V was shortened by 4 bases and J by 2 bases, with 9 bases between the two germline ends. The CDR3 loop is CASSPTGNYGYTF. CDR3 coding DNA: TGTGCCAGCAGCCCTACAGGGAACTATGGCTACACCTTC.

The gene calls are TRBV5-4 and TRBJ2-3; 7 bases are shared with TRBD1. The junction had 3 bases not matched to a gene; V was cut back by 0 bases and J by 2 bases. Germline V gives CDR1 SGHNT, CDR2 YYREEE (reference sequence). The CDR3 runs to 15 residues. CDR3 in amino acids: CASSLDRGNTDTQYF. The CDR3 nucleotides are TGTGCCAGCAGCTTGGACAGGGGCAACACAGATACGCAGTATTTT.

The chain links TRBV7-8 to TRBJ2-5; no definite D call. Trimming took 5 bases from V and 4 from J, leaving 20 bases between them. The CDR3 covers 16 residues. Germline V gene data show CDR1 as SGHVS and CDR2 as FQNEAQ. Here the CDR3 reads CASSPRLSEVLETQYF. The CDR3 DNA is TGTGCCAGCAGCCCCCGACTGAGCGAAGTCTTAGAGACCCAGTACTTC.

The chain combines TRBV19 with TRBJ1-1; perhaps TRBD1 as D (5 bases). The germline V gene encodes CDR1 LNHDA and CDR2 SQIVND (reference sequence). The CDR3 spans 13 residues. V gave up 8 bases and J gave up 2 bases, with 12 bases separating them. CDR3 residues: CASGTDRNTEAFF. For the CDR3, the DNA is TGTGCCAGTGGTACTGACAGAAACACTGAAGCTTTCTTT. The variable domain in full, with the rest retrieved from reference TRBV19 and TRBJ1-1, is DGGITQSPKYLFRKEGQNVTLSCEQNLNHDAMYWYRQDPGQGLRLIYYSQIVNDFQKGDIAEGYSVSREKKESFPLTVTSAQKNPTAFYLCASGTDRNTEAFFGQGTRLTVV.

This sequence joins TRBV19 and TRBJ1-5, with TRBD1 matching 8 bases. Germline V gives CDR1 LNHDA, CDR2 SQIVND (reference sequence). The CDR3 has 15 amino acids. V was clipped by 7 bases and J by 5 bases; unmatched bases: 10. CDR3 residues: CASTLGQGRDQPQHF. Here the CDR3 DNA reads TGTGCCAGTACCCTCGGACAGGGACGGGATCAGCCCCAGCATTTT.

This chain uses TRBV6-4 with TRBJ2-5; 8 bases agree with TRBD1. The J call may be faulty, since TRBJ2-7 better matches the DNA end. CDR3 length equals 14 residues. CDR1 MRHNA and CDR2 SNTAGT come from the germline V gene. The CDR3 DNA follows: TGTGCCAGCAGCGTACAGGGGGGATCCTACGAGCAGTACTTC. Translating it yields CASSVQGGSYEQYF.